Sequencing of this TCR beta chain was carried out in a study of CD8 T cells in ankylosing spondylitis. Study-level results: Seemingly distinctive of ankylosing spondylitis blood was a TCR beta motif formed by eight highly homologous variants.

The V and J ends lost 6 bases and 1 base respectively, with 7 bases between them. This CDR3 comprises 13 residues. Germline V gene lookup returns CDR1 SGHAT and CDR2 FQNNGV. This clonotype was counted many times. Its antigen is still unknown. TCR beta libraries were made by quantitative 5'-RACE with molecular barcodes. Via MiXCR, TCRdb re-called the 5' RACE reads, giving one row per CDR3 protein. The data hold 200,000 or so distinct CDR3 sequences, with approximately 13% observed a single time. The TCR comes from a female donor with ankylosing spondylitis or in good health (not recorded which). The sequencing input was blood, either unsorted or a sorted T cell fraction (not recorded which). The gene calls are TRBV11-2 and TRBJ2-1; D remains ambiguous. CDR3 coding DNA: TGTGCCAGCAGGGCGGCATCCTACAATGAGCAGTTCTTC. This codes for CASRAASYNEQFF.